These 16 T cell receptor beta chains came from one sample sequenced in a study of T cell responses to AZD1222 COVID-19 vaccine. Clones were read by immunoSEQ multiplex PCR, and TCRdb kept only the in-frame ones, dropping some. The data contain 53,000 or so clones, 86% of them singletons. The material sequenced was peripheral blood, taken 28 days after the second AZD1222 dose. These receptors originate from an adult who received the AZD1222 COVID-19 vaccine.

The chain recombines TRBV3-1 (or the pseudogene TRBV3-2) with TRBJ2-5; D is possibly TRBD2 (5 bases). Germline assignment: CDR1 LGHDT and CDR2 YNNKEL (reference sequence). Trimming pared 1 base from V and 5 bases from J, leaving 8 bases between. CDR3 length equals 13 residues. The CDR3 region is CASSQAGGETQYF. CDR3 DNA sequence: TGTGCCAGCAGCCAAGCGGGCGGGGAGACCCAGTACTTC.

DNA for the CDR3: TGTGCCACCAGTGATCCCTGGCGGGAGAACACCGGGGAGCTGTTTTTT. Its protein is CATSDPWRENTGELFF. The gene calls are TRBV24-1 and TRBJ2-2; tentatively, D is TRBD2 (6 bases). The CDR3 sequence is 16 residues long. CDR1 is KGHDR and CDR2 is SFDVKD in the germline V gene. V was cut by 3 bases and J by 1 base, with 11 bases left in between.

This chain uses TRBV19 with TRBJ2-2; 8 positions match TRBD1. CDR1 and CDR2 (germline): LNHDA, SQIVND (reference sequence). Trimming took 5 bases from V and 4 from J; bases not matched to a gene: 6. The CDR3 is 15 amino acids. This CDR3 reads CASSRQGIRTGELFF. For the CDR3, the DNA is TGTGCCAGTAGTCGACAGGGGATACGCACCGGGGAGCTGTTTTTT.

V usage is TRBV28 and J usage is TRBJ2-5; possible D gene TRBD1, 6 bases. Germline V gene lookup returns CDR1 MDHEN and CDR2 SYDVKM. Trimming took off 4 bases at V and 3 bases at J, with 15 bases between the two ends. CDR3 length: 15 residues. CDR3 amino acids: CASSSLMGAEETQYF. Here the CDR3 DNA reads TGTGCCAGCAGTTCCCTTATGGGGGCGGAAGAGACCCAGTACTTC.

The chain joins TRBV4-3 to TRBJ2-7; 8 bases align to TRBD1. With V trimmed by 6 bases and J by 2 bases, 6 bases remained unmatched. Per the germline V gene, CDR1 is LGHNA and CDR2 is YSLEER. The CDR3 is 14 residues long. The CDR3 sequence: CASSPGTGAYEQYF. CDR3 bases: TGCGCCAGCAGTCCCGGGACAGGTGCCTACGAGCAGTACTTC.

The rearrangement links TRBV2 to TRBJ2-2; no firm D call. V was pared by 6 bases and J by 7 bases, with 9 bases between. From germline, CDR1 is SNHLY and CDR2 FYNNEI. This CDR3 region has 12 residues. For the CDR3, the DNA is TGTGCCAGCAGCGGAAGTGGCGGGGAGCTGTTTTTT. Protein sequence: CASSGSGGELFF.

This clone has a single count. The CDR3 reads CASSSDRLGYTF. DNA of the CDR3: TGTGCCAGCAGCTCGGACAGGCTAGGCTACACCTTC. The chain is built from TRBV2 and TRBJ1-2, with TRBD1 matching 7 bases. The V gene end was trimmed by 6 bases and the J gene end by 8 bases; junction bases not matched to a gene: 6. There are 12 residues in the CDR3. The germline V gene has CDR1 SNHLY and CDR2 FYNNEI. The variable domain in full, completed from reference TRBV2 and TRBJ1-2, reads EPEVTQTPSHQVTQMGQEVILRCVPISNHLYFYWYRQILGQKVEFLVSFYNNEISEKSEIFDDQFSVERPDGSNFTLKIRSTKLEDSAMYFCASSSDRLGYTFGSGTRLTVV.

This rearrangement joins TRBV24-1 to TRBJ1-2; 7 nucleotides align to TRBD1. The CDR3 loop spans 14 amino acids. Germline trimming cut 5 bases from V and 7 bases from J; bases unmatched to any gene: 9. Germline lookup yields CDR1 KGHDR and CDR2 SFDVKD. The CDR3 loop reads CATSGHTGAAGYTF. CDR3 sequence (DNA): TGTGCCACCAGTGGCCATACAGGGGCGGCTGGCTACACCTTC.

The chain combines TRBV27 with TRBJ2-7; 7 bases align to TRBD2. With V trimmed by 6 bases and J by 0 bases, 8 bases remained unmatched. CDR1 and CDR2 from the germline V gene are MNHEY and SMNVEV (reference sequence). The CDR3 contains 15 residues. CDR3 sequence reads: CASSPSLARSYEQYF. The CDR3 coding sequence is TGTGCCAGCAGCCCCTCACTAGCGCGCTCCTACGAGCAGTACTTC.

This chain joins TRBV2 and TRBJ2-1; 8 nucleotides match TRBD2. This CDR3 is built from 16 residues. Germline CDR1 is SNHLY and CDR2 is FYNNEI. V shed 6 bases and J 2 bases; nucleotides not matched to a gene: 9. This CDR3 is CASRSPGGFTYNEQFF. CDR3 bases: TGTGCCAGCAGATCCCCGGGGGGGTTCACCTACAATGAGCAGTTCTTC.

The V call is TRBV4-1, the J call TRBJ2-7; tentative D call: TRBD1 (6 bases). The ends were cut back, 4 bases at V and 2 bases at J, with 21 bases in the middle. The length of the CDR3 is 17 residues. Germline V gives CDR1 MGHRA, CDR2 YSYEKL. CDR3 loop: CASSLAEGPGAAYEQYF. The DNA of the CDR3 is TGCGCCAGCAGCCTAGCTGAGGGACCAGGGGCAGCCTACGAGCAGTACTTC.

The gene calls are TRBV5-1 and TRBJ1-1; 9 bases line up with TRBD1. V shed 3 bases and J 4 bases; nucleotides not matched to a gene: 4. CDR1 and CDR2 from the germline V gene are SGHRS and YFSETQ. CDR3 length: 14 amino acids. CDR3: CASSSGQGSTEAFF. Here the CDR3 DNA reads TGCGCCAGCAGCTCTGGACAGGGGAGCACTGAAGCTTTCTTT.

J is TRBJ2-7 and V is TRBV5-4; the match to TRBD1 covers 7 bases. J gave up 2 bases and V 2 bases, and 4 bases lay outside the gene matches. The length of the CDR3 is 14 residues. CDR1 is SGHNT and CDR2 is YYREEE in the germline V gene (reference sequence). Here the CDR3 DNA reads TGTGCCAGCAGCTTTGACAGGGAACCCTACGAGCAGTACTTC. Amino acid sequence: CASSFDREPYEQYF.

The chain joins TRBV19 to TRBJ2-1; D unclear. With 4 bases removed from V and 4 bases from J, the gap between germline ends came to 14 bases. This CDR3 spans 15 amino acids. From germline, CDR1 is LNHDA and CDR2 SQIVND (reference sequence). This chain's CDR3 is CASSSSLSGYNEQFF. CDR3 in DNA: TGTGCCAGTAGTAGTAGCTTATCTGGGTACAATGAGCAGTTCTTC.

This chain uses TRBV6-2 or TRBV6-3 with TRBJ1-2, with D uncertain. The V and J ends lost 4 bases and 6 bases respectively, with 30 bases between them. The CDR3 has 19 amino acids. The germline gives CDR1 MNHEY, CDR2 SVGEGT. CDR3 nucleotides: TGTGCCAGCAGTTCTGGATGGGCCCGCCCCGGACGGCCCCGGGATGGCTACACCTTC. Translation: CASSSGWARPGRPRDGYTF.

The V and J genes are TRBV28 and TRBJ2-1; perhaps TRBD2 as D (6 bases). Germline CDR1 MDHEN, CDR2 SYDVKM. The CDR3 is 15 amino acids. Trimming took 2 bases from V and 4 from J, leaving 12 bases between them. The CDR3 region is CASSLAGFIYNEQFF. As DNA, the CDR3 is TGTGCCAGCAGTTTAGCGGGATTTATTTACAATGAGCAGTTCTTC.